These T cell receptor beta chains were read from a single sample in a study of shared clonotypes between healthy human individuals. Repertoires were generated with immunoSEQ multiplex PCR, while TCRdb's copy carries only in-frame clones and drops some. Seen here are about 510,000 clones, about 96% observed once, and the top ten hold 0.05% to 0.07%. The sample comprised naive CD4+ T cells sorted from blood. These receptors all come from a young woman in good health. CDR3s include the opening cysteine and the closing phenylalanine or tryptophan. Each record gives: J gene, V gene, D gene, clone size, CDR3 protein, CDR3 DNA. D genes are given only for firm matches. For some rows the clone size is stated as once, few or many, or as a class when expanded; others skip it.

J gene: TRBJ2-7; V gene: TRBV11-2; D gene: -; clone size: -; CDR3 protein: CASSPMYYEQYF; CDR3 DNA: TGTGCCAGCAGCCCTATGTACTACGAGCAGTACTTC
J gene: TRBJ2-7; V gene: TRBV18; D gene: TRBD1; clone size: -; CDR3 protein: CASSRRDREDEQYF; CDR3 DNA: TGTGCCAGCTCACGGCGGGACAGGGAGGACGAGCAGTACTTC
J gene: TRBJ2-1; V gene: TRBV29-1; D gene: -; clone size: -; CDR3 protein: CSVAVQNYNEQFF; CDR3 DNA: TGCAGCGTTGCCGTTCAGAACTACAATGAGCAGTTCTTC
J gene: TRBJ2-7; V gene: TRBV30; D gene: -; clone size: -; CDR3 protein: CAWRGDDSYEQYF; CDR3 DNA: TGTGCCTGGAGGGGGGACGATTCCTACGAGCAGTACTTC
J gene: TRBJ2-7; V gene: TRBV5-6; D gene: TRBD1; clone size: -; CDR3 protein: CASRPTTGGYEQYF; CDR3 DNA: TGTGCCAGCAGACCAACCACAGGGGGCTACGAGCAGTACTTC
J gene: TRBJ1-5; V gene: TRBV11-1; D gene: -; clone size: -; CDR3 protein: CASSLGIKGRGNQPQHF; CDR3 DNA: TGTGCCAGCAGCTTAGGTATAAAGGGGCGTGGGAATCAGCCCCAGCATTTT
J gene: TRBJ1-1; V gene: TRBV13; D gene: -; clone size: -; CDR3 protein: CASSSPRELGTEAFF; CDR3 DNA: TGTGCCAGCAGCTCCCCGCGGGAACTAGGCACTGAAGCTTTCTTT
J gene: TRBJ1-6; V gene: TRBV30; D gene: -; clone size: -; CDR3 protein: CAWSVRSSYNSPLHF; CDR3 DNA: TGTGCCTGGAGTGTACGGAGCTCCTATAATTCACCCCTCCACTTT
J gene: TRBJ2-7; V gene: TRBV7-2; D gene: -; clone size: -; CDR3 protein: CASSFTGANYEQYF; CDR3 DNA: TGTGCCAGCAGCTTCACGGGAGCTAACTACGAGCAGTACTTC
J gene: TRBJ1-1; V gene: TRBV5-6; D gene: -; clone size: -; CDR3 protein: CASSYGMGHLNTEAFF; CDR3 DNA: TGTGCCAGCAGCTATGGAATGGGACACCTGAACACTGAAGCTTTCTTT
J gene: TRBJ1-1; V gene: TRBV7-9; D gene: -; clone size: -; CDR3 protein: CASSFQGMNTEAFF; CDR3 DNA: TGTGCCAGCAGCTTTCAGGGAATGAACACTGAAGCTTTCTTT
J gene: TRBJ2-5; V gene: TRBV5-1; D gene: TRBD2; clone size: -; CDR3 protein: CASSTLNSGSGETQYF; CDR3 DNA: TGCGCCAGCAGCACCCTGAATAGCGGGAGTGGTGAGACCCAGTACTTC
J gene: TRBJ2-7; V gene: TRBV21-1; D gene: -; clone size: once; CDR3 protein: CASSSPGDANEQYF; CDR3 DNA: TGTGCCAGCAGCAGCCCGGGAGACGCAAACGAGCAGTACTTC
J gene: TRBJ2-2; V gene: TRBV18; D gene: -; clone size: -; CDR3 protein: CASSPVPQGGSTGELFF; CDR3 DNA: TGTGCCAGCTCACCAGTCCCCCAGGGAGGTAGCACCGGGGAGCTGTTTTTT
J gene: TRBJ1-5; V gene: TRBV19; D gene: -; clone size: -; CDR3 protein: CASIGGLGQPQHF; CDR3 DNA: TGTGCCAGTATTGGGGGATTGGGTCAGCCCCAGCATTTT
J gene: TRBJ1-1; V gene: TRBV30; D gene: TRBD1; clone size: -; CDR3 protein: CAWSVNRGWAEAFF; CDR3 DNA: TGTGCCTGGAGTGTAAACAGGGGGTGGGCTGAAGCTTTCTTT
J gene: TRBJ1-2; V gene: TRBV7-8; D gene: TRBD1; clone size: -; CDR3 protein: CASSHRDRNYGYTF; CDR3 DNA: TGTGCCAGCAGCCACCGGGACAGGAACTATGGCTACACCTTC
J gene: TRBJ2-7; V gene: TRBV28; D gene: -; clone size: -; CDR3 protein: CASITASPYEQYF; CDR3 DNA: TGTGCCAGCATTACAGCATCCCCCTACGAGCAGTACTTC
J gene: TRBJ1-1; V gene: TRBV27; D gene: TRBD1; clone size: -; CDR3 protein: CASTPAQGRYTEAFF; CDR3 DNA: TGTGCCAGCACACCAGCACAGGGGAGGTATACTGAAGCTTTCTTT